This T cell receptor (beta chain) was sequenced in a study of OX40 agonist ivuxolimab in advanced cancers. TCRdb's table, derived via immunoSEQ multiplex PCR, lists solely in-frame clones and lacks some. The sample has under 150,000 clones, 85% to 90% seen once. Per germline, CDR1 SGHTA and CDR2 FQGTGA. V lost 5 bases and J lost 7, with 17 bases in between. The CDR3 covers 14 residues. The chain links TRBV7-3 to TRBJ1-1; no definite D call. This TCR derives from an adult with an advanced solid tumor such as melanoma, head and neck, liver or kidney cancer. Specimen: CD4+ or CD8+ T cells sorted from blood, collected in a trial of the OX40 agonist ivuxolimab. DNA of the CDR3: TGTGCCAGCAGCCCTTCGAGGGAGGAGGGTGAAGCTTTCTTT. Translating gives CASSPSREEGEAFF.